Detailed here is one T cell receptor (beta chain). Its binding antigen is unknown. Library preparation employed 5' RACE. For each TCR library, approximately 3,700 ng of total RNA was used. For each sample, cDNA synthesis with SMARTScribe reverse transcriptase was split into eight separate reactions. Unique molecular identifiers containing a 6-nucleotide sample barcode were introduced through template switching during cDNA synthesis. TCRalpha and TCRbeta cDNA was amplified in two nested PCRs of approximately 17 and 9 cycles, and bead purification was carried out after each PCR. Before amplification, the cDNA was treated with uracil DNA-glycosylase and purified using the QIAquick PCR purification kit. The second PCR added Illumina TruSeq-compatible adapters along with sample-specific barcodes. TapeStation and Qubit were used to check library quality and concentration, and 4.5 to 5 ng of each library was pooled. The pooled libraries were sequenced with 2 x 100 bp reads and custom sequencing primers on an Illumina HiSeq2500 single-index Rapid Run. As for how the authors treated the data: MiGEC version 1.2.6 was used for UMI-based consensus assembly, which corrected PCR and sequencing errors. MiXCR version 2.1.1 was used to carry out V(D)J alignment, clonotype assembly and CDR3 extraction. To normalise gene usage, clonotype sharing and MAIT/NKT TCR abundance, the top 1000, 10 000 and 20 000 clonotypes in each sample were analysed. Diversity was computed as the inverse Simpson index with the vegan R package after downsampling to 27 000 UMIs. Statistical testing used paired Mann-Whitney U tests on the discordant twin pairs and applied Benjamini-Hochberg correction for multiple testing. Through TCRdb reprocessing, the reads give one entry per CDR3 protein sequence; DNA is omitted. The V and J calls here are based on TCRdb, not the publication. The sample's clone listing holds around 230,000 distinct CDR3 sequences. The ten most abundant clones make up roughly 1.5% of the sample.

This sample was taken from a study of monozygotic twins with inflammatory bowel disease (dated by TCRdb to about 2019). Describing the broader study: In total, roughly 30 monozygotic twin pairs made up the full study: 19 Danish pairs, all IBD-discordant, plus nine German pairs, of which four were IBD-concordant and five were IBD-discordant. Each individual had, on average, about 151 000 unique TCRalpha sequences and 181 000 unique TCRbeta sequences available for analysis. The search for disease-associated traits relied mainly on comparing IBD patients with their genetically identical healthy co-twins within discordant pairs. The paper as a whole reports these results and caveats: Repertoire similarity did not differ between concordant and discordant twins, possibly due to limited statistical power. Different T cell subtypes could not be distinguished in the analysis. No single strong signal or clonotype linked to IBD turned up in the results, so the idea that one exists was not supported. A decrease in TCRbeta repertoire diversity, as measured by inverse Simpson index, was observed in IBD patients compared with their healthy co-twins. Compared with healthy twins, IBD patients had fewer clonotypes in common with other individuals, a difference most pronounced in patients showing signs of disease activity. Background noise and inter-individual variability may have been introduced into the repertoires by the differing immunosuppressive treatments among patients.

The germline V gene encodes CDR1 SQVTM and CDR2 ANQGSEA. Including the terminal cysteine and phenylalanine, the CDR3 comprises 14 residues. Only the protein is on record. From each donor, an approximately 2.4 ml peripheral blood sample was drawn into PAXgene tubes and stored at -80 degrees C. Without T cell sorting, total RNA was isolated from whole blood using the PAXgene blood miRNA kit on an automated QIAcube. Peripheral blood from monozygotic twin pairs who were concordant or discordant for inflammatory bowel disease underwent deep TCRalpha and TCRbeta repertoire profiling using unique molecular barcoding. Smoking habits were recorded for all twin pairs, and each individual was classified as a current, former or never smoker.

This receptor was identified in a human donor with ulcerative colitis or Crohn's disease, or a healthy co-twin of an affected twin (not recorded which). The sequenced sample consisted of blood. This chain joins TRBV29-1 to TRBJ2-3; TCRdb lists TRBD1, though no DNA is available to test this call. CDR3 protein: CSVGVAFRADTQYF.